This TCR beta chain was captured in a study of shared clonotypes between healthy human individuals. General study results and limits: Sampling covered blood only; tissue repertoires likely differ.

As for this clone: Its target is not known.

Germline assignment: CDR1 MDHEN and CDR2 SYDVKM. This CDR3 region has 14 residues. Trimming stripped 4 bases from V and 4 bases from J, with 14 bases between. Methods used by the authors: From ImmunoSEQ came sequences covering only the junction and carrying no quality scores, so filtering differed. Clones were read by immunoSEQ multiplex PCR, and TCRdb kept only the in-frame ones, dropping some. The DNA gave D and trimming, while V, J and clone size come from that table. Of over a million clones listed, about 96% are singletons. The sequenced sample consisted of naive CD4+ T cells sorted from blood. The subset denotes: CD45RA+ positively selected. The clonotype comes from a man aged 30 to 39 in good health. V and J are TRBV28 and TRBJ2-7; D is possibly TRBD2 (6 bases). The CDR3, as DNA: TGTGCCAGCAGTTCACCGGCAGGGAGGTACGAGCAGTACTTC. It specifies CASSSPAGRYEQYF. Drawing the rest from reference TRBV28 and TRBJ2-7, the complete variable domain is DVKVTQSSRYLVKRTGEKVFLECVQDMDHENMFWYRQDPGLGLRLIYFSYDVKMKEKGDIPEGYSVSREKKERFSLILESASTNQTSMYLCASSSPAGRYEQYFGPGTRLTVT.